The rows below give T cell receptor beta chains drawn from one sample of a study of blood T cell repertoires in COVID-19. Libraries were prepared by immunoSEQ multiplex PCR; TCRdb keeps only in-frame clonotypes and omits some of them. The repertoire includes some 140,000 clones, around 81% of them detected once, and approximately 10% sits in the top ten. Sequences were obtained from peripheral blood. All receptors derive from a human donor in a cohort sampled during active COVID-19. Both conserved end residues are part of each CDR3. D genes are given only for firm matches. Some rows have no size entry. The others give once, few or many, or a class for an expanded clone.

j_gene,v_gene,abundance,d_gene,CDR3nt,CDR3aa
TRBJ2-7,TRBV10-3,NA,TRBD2,TGTGCCATCAGTGTTCTGGCGGCGGGGGCCTACGAGCAGTACTTC,CAISVLAAGAYEQYF
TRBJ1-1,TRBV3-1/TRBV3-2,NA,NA,TGTGCCAGCAGCCAAGATCCTGTAGCTTTCTTT,CASSQDPVAFF
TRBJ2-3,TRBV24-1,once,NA,TGTGCCACCAGCTCGACTATTGGCCCAGATACGCAGTATTTT,CATSSTIGPDTQYF
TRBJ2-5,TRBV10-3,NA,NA,TGTGCCATCAGTGAGTCTGGCGGGGGCGGGCAAGAGACCCAGTACTTC,CAISESGGGGQETQYF
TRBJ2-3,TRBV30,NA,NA,TGTGCCTGGAGTGTAGGTTTGCAGGTCACCCCCGGCACAGATACGCAGTATTTT,CAWSVGLQVTPGTDTQYF
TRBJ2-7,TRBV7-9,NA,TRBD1,TGTGCCAGCAGCTTAGGGCAGGGGGCCTACGAGCAGTACTTC,CASSLGQGAYEQYF
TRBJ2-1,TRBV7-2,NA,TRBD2,TGTGCCAGCAGCCCAACTAGCGGGGGCTATGAGCAGTTCTTC,CASSPTSGGYEQFF
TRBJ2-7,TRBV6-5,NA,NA,TGTGCCAGCAGTTACGCACAACAACCAGGCTACGAGCAGTACTTC,CASSYAQQPGYEQYF
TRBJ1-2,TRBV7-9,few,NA,TGTGCCAGCAGCGAAGGGCAGGGTCGGCGCTACACCTTC,CASSEGQGRRYTF
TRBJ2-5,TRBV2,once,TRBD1,TGTGCCAGCAAGACAGGGAACCAAGAGACCCAGTACTTC,CASKTGNQETQYF
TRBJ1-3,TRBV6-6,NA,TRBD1,TGTGCCAGCAGCCGAACAGGGGGAGGTGGAAACACCATATATTTT,CASSRTGGGGNTIYF
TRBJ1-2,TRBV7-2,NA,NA,TGTGCCAGCAGCTTTCAGAACTATGGCTACACCTTC,CASSFQNYGYTF
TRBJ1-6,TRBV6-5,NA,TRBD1,TGTGCCAGCACCCTGACAGGGAAGAATTCACCCCTCCACTTT,CASTLTGKNSPLHF
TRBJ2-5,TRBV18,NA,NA,TGTGCCAGCTCACAACAGACAGGGAGGGAGACCCAGTACTTC,CASSQQTGRETQYF
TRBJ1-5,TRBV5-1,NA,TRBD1,TGCGCCAGCAGCCCCGGAGGGGGACAGTACAATCAGCCCCAGCATTTT,CASSPGGGQYNQPQHF
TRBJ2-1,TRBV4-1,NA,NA,TGCGCCAGCAGCCAGTCCTCTAGCAATGAGCAGTTCTTC,CASSQSSSNEQFF
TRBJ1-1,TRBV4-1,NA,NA,TGCGCCAGCAGGAGGGAGGGGACTAACACTGAAGCTTTCTTT,CASRREGTNTEAFF
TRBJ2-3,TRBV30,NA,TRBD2,TGTGCCTGGAGGGGACTAGCGGTAATAGATACGCAGTATTTT,CAWRGLAVIDTQYF
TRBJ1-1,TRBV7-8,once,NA,TGTGCCAGCAGCGCGCGACCGCGGGGGGACACTGAAGCTTTCTTT,CASSARPRGDTEAFF
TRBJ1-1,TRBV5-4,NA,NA,TGTGCCAGCAGCCCAGCGGGGAACACTGAAGCTTTCTTT,CASSPAGNTEAFF
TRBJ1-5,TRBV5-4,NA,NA,TGTGCCAGCAGCTTGGACAGGGACCCCAATCAGCCCCAGCATTTT,CASSLDRDPNQPQHF
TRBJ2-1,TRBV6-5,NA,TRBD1,TGTGCCAGCAGTTACGCAGGACAGGGGGCTGGGCATGAGCAGTTCTTC,CASSYAGQGAGHEQFF
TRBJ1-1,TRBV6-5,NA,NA,TGTGCCAGCCGACGACAAATGAACACTGAAGCTTTCTTT,CASRRQMNTEAFF
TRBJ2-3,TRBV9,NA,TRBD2,TGTGCCAGCAGCCCTGGACTAGCGGGGGTTGTCGGAGATACGCAGTATTTT,CASSPGLAGVVGDTQYF
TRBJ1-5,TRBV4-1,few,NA,TGCGCCAGCAGCCAAGTAAGGGGGACGAATCAGCCCCAGCATTTT,CASSQVRGTNQPQHF
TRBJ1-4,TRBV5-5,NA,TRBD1,TGTGCCAGCAGCTCTAACCCGACAGGGTTTAATGAAAAACTGTTTTTT,CASSSNPTGFNEKLFF
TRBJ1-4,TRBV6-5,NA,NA,TGTGCCAGCAGCTCCGGGACTTCAGATGAAAAACTGTTTTTT,CASSSGTSDEKLFF
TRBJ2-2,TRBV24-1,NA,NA,TGTGCCACCAGAGAAGGGGTTGGCGGGGAGCTGTTTTTT,CATREGVGGELFF
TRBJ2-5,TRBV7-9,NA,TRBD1,TGTGCCAGCAGCTTAGCGGGACAGGCGAAGACCCAGTACTTC,CASSLAGQAKTQYF
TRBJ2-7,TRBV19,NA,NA,TGTGCCAGTAGGCCAGATAGCGGTATTGTCAACGAGCAGTACTTC,CASRPDSGIVNEQYF
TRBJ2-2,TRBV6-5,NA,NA,TGTGCCAGCAGTTACTCCGGGGCGAACACCGGGGAGCTGTTTTTT,CASSYSGANTGELFF
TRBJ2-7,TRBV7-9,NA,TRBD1,TGTGCCAGCAGCTCCACGTCGGGACAGGCTAGCGAGCAGTACTTC,CASSSTSGQASEQYF
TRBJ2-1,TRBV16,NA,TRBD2,TGTGCCAGCAGCCGGACGCCGGGGGGGCAGGGAGGCAACAATGAGCAGTTCTTC,CASSRTPGGQGGNNEQFF
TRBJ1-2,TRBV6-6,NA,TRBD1,TGTGCCAGCAGCCCTTCGACAGGGGAGTATGGCTACACCTTC,CASSPSTGEYGYTF
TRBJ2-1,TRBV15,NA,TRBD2,TGTGCCACCAGCATAGCGGGGGGGCAGGACAATGAGCAGTTCTTC,CATSIAGGQDNEQFF
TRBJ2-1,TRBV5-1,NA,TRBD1,TGCGCCAGCAGCACCCCGGGACAGGGATACTACAATGAGCAGTTCTTC,CASSTPGQGYYNEQFF
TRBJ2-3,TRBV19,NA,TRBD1,TGTGCCAGTAGGACGGACAGGGGGCGCGCAGATACGCAGTATTTT,CASRTDRGRADTQYF
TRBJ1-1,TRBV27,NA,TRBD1,TGTGCCAGCAGTCTGGGACAGCCAATGAACACTGAAGCTTTCTTT,CASSLGQPMNTEAFF
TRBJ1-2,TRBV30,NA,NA,TGTGCCTGGAGTAGCGGGGGGAGGGCTGGCTACACCTTC,CAWSSGGRAGYTF
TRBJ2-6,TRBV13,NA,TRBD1,TGTGCCAGCAGCCTCCGGGACAGTCTTACTGGGGCCAACGTCCTGACTTTC,CASSLRDSLTGANVLTF
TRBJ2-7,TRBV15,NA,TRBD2,TGTGCCACCAGCAGAGACGGGAGGGGGTTGAACGAGCAGTACTTC,CATSRDGRGLNEQYF
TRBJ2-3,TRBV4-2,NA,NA,TGTGCCAGCAGCCGGAGGAGGGGGCGGGGGGACAAGAGCGCAGATACGCAGTATTTT,CASSRRRGRGDKSADTQYF
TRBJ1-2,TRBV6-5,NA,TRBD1,TGTGCCAGCAGCCCAGGGGGATCGGACTATGGCTACACCTTC,CASSPGGSDYGYTF
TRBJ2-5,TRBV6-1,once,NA,TGTGCCAGCAGTGAATTACAACAGACCCAGTACTTC,CASSELQQTQYF
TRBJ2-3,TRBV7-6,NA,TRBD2,TGTGCCAGCAGCACGGGGGGGCCCACAGATACGCAGTATTTT,CASSTGGPTDTQYF
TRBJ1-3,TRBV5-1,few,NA,TGCGCCAGCACCCTGGGGGCTTCTGGAAACACCATATATTTT,CASTLGASGNTIYF
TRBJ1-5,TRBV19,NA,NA,TGTGCCAGTAGTGAACAGGCCAATCAGCCCCAGCATTTT,CASSEQANQPQHF
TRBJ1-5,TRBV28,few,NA,TGTGCCAGCACCCAACGGGGACAGCCCCAGCATTTT,CASTQRGQPQHF
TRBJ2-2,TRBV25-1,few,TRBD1,TGTGCCAGCCAGGGACAGAGCACCGGGGAGCTGTTTTTT,CASQGQSTGELFF
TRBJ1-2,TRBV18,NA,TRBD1,TGTGCCAGCTCACCCACCTCGGGACAGACTTCATATGGCTACACCTTC,CASSPTSGQTSYGYTF
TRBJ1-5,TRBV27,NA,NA,TGTGCCAGCAGTTTAAGCGTTGGGCAGGGAAGCAATCAGCCCCAGCATTTT,CASSLSVGQGSNQPQHF
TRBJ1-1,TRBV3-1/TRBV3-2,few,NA,TGTGCCAGCAGCCAAGGGCCGGCGGGGGACTGGAACACTGAAGCTTTCTTT,CASSQGPAGDWNTEAFF